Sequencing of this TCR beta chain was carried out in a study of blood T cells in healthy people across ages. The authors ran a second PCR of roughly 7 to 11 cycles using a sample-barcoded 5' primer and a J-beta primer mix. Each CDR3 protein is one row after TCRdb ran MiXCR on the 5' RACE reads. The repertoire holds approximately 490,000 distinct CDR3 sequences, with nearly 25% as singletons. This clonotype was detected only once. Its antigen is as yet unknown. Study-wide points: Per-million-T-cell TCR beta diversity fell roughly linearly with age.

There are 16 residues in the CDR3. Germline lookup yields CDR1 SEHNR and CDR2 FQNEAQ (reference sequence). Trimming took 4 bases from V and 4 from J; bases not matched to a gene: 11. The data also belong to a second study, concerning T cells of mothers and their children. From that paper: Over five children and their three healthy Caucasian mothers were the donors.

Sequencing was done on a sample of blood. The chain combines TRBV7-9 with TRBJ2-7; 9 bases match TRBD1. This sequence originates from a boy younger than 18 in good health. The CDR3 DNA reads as TGTGCCAGCAGCTCTGCCTCCGGGACAGGGAGTTACGAGCAGTACTTC. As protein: CASSSASGTGSYEQYF.